Listed here are 30 T cell receptor beta chains from one sample, sequenced in a study of T cells after yellow fever vaccination. Each CDR3 protein is one row after TCRdb ran MiXCR on the 5' RACE reads. This table holds hundreds of thousands of distinct CDR3 sequences, over 4% found once. The sequencing here drew on PBMCs, taken 5 days after the yellow fever booster vaccination. Receptor source: a man between 18 and 29 years old who received the YFV17D yellow fever vaccine.

This clonotype has only a few counts. The V gene is TRBV7-6, the J gene TRBJ1-6; TRBD1 matches 7 bases. V lost 6 bases and J lost 8; bases outside the gene matches: 10. The germline V gene encodes CDR1 SGHVS and CDR2 FNYEAQ. The CDR3 contains 15 residues. CDR3 region: CASRPTGTVDSPLHF. The CDR3 DNA is TGTGCCAGCAGGCCTACCGGGACAGTGGATTCACCCCTCCACTTT.

V usage is TRBV5-4 and J usage is TRBJ1-2; maybe TRBD1 (6 bases). Per germline, CDR1 SGHNT and CDR2 YYREEE (reference sequence). V shed 4 bases and J shed 8 bases, with 12 bases lying between them. This CDR3 is 12 amino acids long. Written as DNA, the CDR3 is TGTGCCAGCAGCATAGGGACAACAGGCTACACCTTC. Amino acids: CASSIGTTGYTF.

This clonotype was picked up a small number of times. The genes are TRBV5-1 and TRBJ2-5; possibly TRBD1 or TRBD2 for D (5 bases each). Germline V CDR1 and CDR2: SGHRS, YFSETQ. The CDR3 sequence is 14 residues long. Trimming cost V 0 bases and J 10 bases, with 16 bases left between them. Here the CDR3 reads CASSLALGESNQYF. The CDR3 coding sequence is TGCGCCAGCAGCTTGGCCTTGGGGGAATCGAACCAGTACTTC.

This clonotype was seen at least ten times. The chain links TRBV7-6 to TRBJ2-3; 8 bases agree with TRBD2. Losses at the gene ends were 1 base for V and 1 base for J; bases not matched to a gene: 1. The germline V gene encodes CDR1 SGHVS and CDR2 FNYEAQ. The CDR3 is 15 amino acids. The CDR3: CASSLEAGGTDTQYF. As DNA, the CDR3 is TGTGCCAGCAGCTTAGAAGCGGGGGGCACAGATACGCAGTATTTT. The complete variable domain, with remaining parts taken from reference TRBV7-6 and TRBJ2-3, reads GAGVSQSPRYKVTKRGQDVALRCDPISGHVSLYWYRQALGQGPEFLTYFNYEAQQDKSGLPNDRFSAERPEGSISTLTIQRTEQRDSAMYRCASSLEAGGTDTQYFGPGTRLTVL.

The CDR3 loop is CASSDFKRGNEQFF. For the CDR3, the DNA is TGCGCCAGCAGCGACTTTAAGCGGGGCAATGAGCAGTTCTTC. This rearrangement joins TRBV4-1 to TRBJ2-1; 7 nucleotides agree with TRBD2. The CDR3 contains 14 residues. V shed 5 bases, J shed 6 bases, and the junction held 7 bases outside the gene matches. CDR1 and CDR2 from the germline V gene are MGHRA and YSYEKL.

The chain recombines TRBV6-4 with TRBJ1-2; TRBD1 aligns across 8 bases. The trim removed 6 bases at V and 8 bases at J, leaving 11 bases unmatched. The CDR3 consists of 14 residues. CDR1 and CDR2 (germline): MRHNA, SNTAGT. The CDR3 coding sequence is TGTGCCAGCAGATCGGACAGGGCGGGTGGCGGCTACACCTTC. Translated, it gives CASRSDRAGGGYTF.

This clonotype has a handful of counts. The chain joins TRBV7-2 to TRBJ2-2; D ambiguous. Germline V lookup: CDR1 SGHTA, CDR2 FQGNSA. V gave up 1 base and J gave up 6 bases, with 6 bases separating them. The CDR3 has 13 amino acids. Here the CDR3 reads CASSLVPSGELFF. The CDR3 region has the DNA TGTGCCAGCAGCTTAGTTCCTTCCGGGGAGCTGTTTTTT.

The chain combines TRBV20-1 with TRBJ1-6, with a tentative D call TRBD1 (5 bases). In germline, CDR1 is DFQATT, CDR2 SNEGSKA (reference sequence). This CDR3 spans 13 amino acids. V shed 3 bases and J shed 7 bases, with 10 bases lying between them. CDR3 nucleotides: TGCAGTGCTAGCAGGGAACGAAATTCACCCCTCCACTTT. Protein: CSASRERNSPLHF.

V is TRBV4-1 and J is TRBJ2-5; 11 bases fit TRBD2. Germline V gene sequence: CDR1 MGHRA, CDR2 YSYEKL. This CDR3 is 15 amino acids long. The J segment lost 4 bases and the V segment lost 1 base, leaving 2 bases of the junction unmatched. The CDR3 here is CASSQATSGGETQYF. Here the CDR3 DNA reads TGCGCCAGCAGCCAAGCAACTAGCGGGGGAGAGACCCAGTACTTC.

In this sample, this clonotype turned up many times. The V and J genes are TRBV4-1 and TRBJ2-7; 10 bases fit TRBD2. This CDR3 comprises 19 residues. The germline gives CDR1 MGHRA, CDR2 YSYEKL. Germline trimming cut 1 base from V and 3 bases from J; bases unmatched to any gene: 15. CDR3 residues: CASSQVGLAGETAGYEQYF. CDR3 in DNA: TGCGCCAGCAGCCAAGTAGGGCTAGCGGGGGAAACCGCGGGCTACGAGCAGTACTTC.

This clonotype has only a few counts. The chain couples TRBV24-1 to TRBJ2-1; the match to TRBD2 covers 10 bases. CDR3 length: 17 amino acids. CDR1 KGHDR and CDR2 SFDVKD come from the germline V gene. Unmatched junction bases numbered 6, after V lost 5 bases and J lost 0 bases. This chain's CDR3 is CATSAPSGGHSYNEQFF. The CDR3 DNA follows: TGTGCCACCAGTGCCCCTAGCGGGGGCCACTCCTACAATGAGCAGTTCTTC.

The table lists this clonotype with a few counts. The chain employs TRBV4-1 and TRBJ2-2, with D perhaps matching TRBD2 (5 bases). V shed 4 bases and J shed 3 bases, with 12 bases lying between them. This CDR3 contains 15 residues. Germline values: CDR1 MGHRA, CDR2 YSYEKL. CDR3 sequence reads: CASSLTREHTGELFF. CDR3 nucleotide sequence: TGCGCCAGCAGCCTTACCCGGGAACACACCGGGGAGCTGTTTTTT.

The rearrangement uses TRBV11-3 and TRBJ2-3; D is possibly TRBD2 (7 bases). V lost 5 bases and J lost 1, with 13 bases in between. This CDR3 is built from 15 residues. Germline assignment: CDR1 SGHNT and CDR2 YENEEA. CDR3 coding DNA: TGTGCCAGCAGCCCCTCGGGGGGCCGCACAGATACGCAGTATTTT. Translating it yields CASSPSGGRTDTQYF.

In this sample, this clonotype turned up a few times. The chain is built from TRBV27 and TRBJ1-2; no clear D. CDR1 MNHEY and CDR2 SMNVEV come from the germline V gene (reference sequence). Between the trimmed V and J ends, which lost 6 bases and 0 bases, there was a span of 11 bases. There are 14 residues in the CDR3. The CDR3, as DNA: TGTGCCAGCAGCTCGAGGGCCCCTAACTATGGCTACACCTTC. It encodes CASSSRAPNYGYTF.

This clonotype was counted ten times or more. V usage is TRBV6-5 and J usage is TRBJ1-4; a weak D match, TRBD1 (5 bases). CDR1 is MNHEY and CDR2 is SVGAGI in the germline V gene. Trimming removed 4 bases at V and 11 bases at J, with 20 bases between. The CDR3 runs 15 residues. CDR3 in amino acids: CASSSTSAGLRKLFF. Here the CDR3 DNA reads TGTGCCAGCAGTTCTACCTCGGCAGGGTTAAGGAAACTGTTTTTT.

This clonotype showed up just a few times. The V call is TRBV7-2, the J call TRBJ2-5; D might be TRBD1 or TRBD2, each matching 6 bases. The CDR3 covers 15 residues. V lost 5 bases, J lost 3 bases, and 16 bases lay in between. The germline V gene encodes CDR1 SGHTA and CDR2 FQGNSA. CDR3 in DNA: TGTGCCAGCAGCCTCGGCTCGGGGGCGGAAGAGACCCAGTACTTC. Amino acid sequence: CASSLGSGAEETQYF. Based on the CDR3 plus reference TRBV7-2 and TRBJ2-5, the full variable domain is GAGVSQSPSNKVTEKGKDVELRCDPISGHTALYWYRQSLGQGLEFLIYFQGNSAPDKSGLPSDRFSAERTGGSVSTLTIQRTQQEDSAVYLCASSLGSGAEETQYFGPGTRLLVL.

The CDR3 DNA sequence: TGCAGTGCCCCGCTGGGGTACAATGAGCAGTTCTTC. Amino acid sequence: CSAPLGYNEQFF. This sequence joins TRBV20-1 and TRBJ2-1; D not resolved. The germline gives CDR1 DFQATT, CDR2 SNEGSKA (reference sequence). The CDR3 is 12 amino acids. Trimming cost V 6 bases and J 4 bases, with 10 bases left between them.

This chain connects TRBV7-9 to TRBJ2-2; 9 nucleotides agree with TRBD2. This CDR3 is 16 amino acids long. J lost 5 bases, V lost 5 bases, and 9 bases had no gene match. Germline-derived CDR1 and CDR2 are SEHNR and FQNEAQ (reference sequence). The chain's CDR3 is CASSPIAGVKTGELFF. CDR3 DNA sequence: TGTGCCAGCAGCCCTATAGCGGGAGTAAAGACCGGGGAGCTGTTTTTT.

This clonotype was observed at least ten times. The chain links TRBV9 to TRBJ2-1; TRBD2 aligns across 10 bases. There are 15 residues in the CDR3. Trimming cost V 0 bases and J 9 bases; bases outside gene matches: 6. Germline V lookup: CDR1 SGDLS, CDR2 YYNGEE. The CDR3 loop reads CASSVVASGGREQFF. The CDR3 nucleotides read TGTGCCAGCAGCGTAGTAGCTAGCGGGGGACGTGAGCAGTTCTTC.

Remarks on this clonotype: At one end the junction does not follow the germline gene, possibly because of a read error. J is TRBJ2-1 and V is TRBV3-1, with TRBD1 matching 8 bases. Germline assignment: CDR1 LGHDT and CDR2 YNNKEL (reference sequence). This CDR3 has 12 residues. The CDR3 region has the DNA TGTGCCAGCAGACCAGGGACAGGTCCCCCAATCTTC. Protein product: CASRPGTGPPIF.

The sample holds a few counts of this clonotype. The chain carries TRBV5-1 and TRBJ2-1; either TRBD1 or TRBD2 may supply D (5 bases each). V was cut by 0 bases and J by 7 bases, with 11 bases left in between. This CDR3 is built from 14 residues. Germline V gives CDR1 SGHRS, CDR2 YFSETQ. In DNA form, the CDR3 reads TGCGCCAGCAGCTTGGAGGGACCTGGGAATGAGCAGTTCTTC. Protein product: CASSLEGPGNEQFF.

The chain links TRBV7-2 to TRBJ2-1, with 8 bases lining up with TRBD2. The germline V gene encodes CDR1 SGHTA and CDR2 FQGNSA. The ends lost 6 bases at V and 0 bases at J; junction bases unmatched: 7. The CDR3 is made up of 16 amino acids. The CDR3 reads CASSRTSSSSYNEQFF. CDR3 bases: TGTGCCAGCAGTCGGACTAGCAGTAGCTCCTACAATGAGCAGTTCTTC.

This clonotype was detected only a few times. The chain couples TRBV5-6 to TRBJ2-7; D could derive from TRBD1 or TRBD2 (6 bases each). V lost 0 bases to trimming and J lost 0 bases, with 13 bases between them. The CDR3 has 16 residues. The germline gives CDR1 SGHDT, CDR2 YYEEEE. CDR3 loop: CASSLAGASGSYEQYV. In DNA, the CDR3 is TGTGCCAGCAGCTTGGCGGGGGCGTCGGGCTCCTACGAGCAGTACGTC.

This clonotype has a handful of counts. The chain has TRBV5-6 and TRBJ2-7, with 8 bases aligning to TRBD2. Germline values: CDR1 SGHDT, CDR2 YYEEEE. The CDR3 runs to 17 residues. V shed 1 base and J 3 bases; nucleotides not matched to a gene: 12. CDR3 loop: CASSLSVRGGRYYEQYF. The CDR3 DNA follows: TGTGCCAGCAGCTTGTCGGTTCGGGGGGGCCGATACTACGAGCAGTACTTC.

This clonotype appeared a few times. The rearrangement links TRBV27 to TRBJ1-6, with D uncertain. Per the germline V gene, CDR1 is MNHEY and CDR2 is SMNVEV (reference sequence). The CDR3 has 15 residues. Trimming removed 3 bases at V and 9 bases at J, with 15 bases between. The CDR3 loop reads CASSFTPSYGSPLHF. The CDR3 DNA is TGTGCCAGCAGTTTTACCCCATCATATGGTTCACCCCTCCACTTT.

This clonotype appeared many times. This sequence joins TRBV10-3 and TRBJ2-7; 8 bases map to TRBD1. With V trimmed by 4 bases and J by 4 bases, 0 bases remained unmatched. Germline CDR1 is ENHRY and CDR2 is SYGVKD. CDR3 length equals 12 residues. The DNA of the CDR3 is TGTGCCATCAGTGGACAGGGGTACGAGCAGTACGTC. This sequence encodes CAISGQGYEQYV.

This clonotype was seen repeatedly, ten times or more. The chain employs TRBV10-2 and TRBJ1-3, with D possibly TRBD1 on 6 matching bases. The germline V and J ends were trimmed by 4 bases and 6 bases, with 25 bases remaining between them. This CDR3 spans 18 amino acids. Germline assignment: CDR1 WSHSY and CDR2 SAAADI. This CDR3 is CASSVTLPTSQGSNTIYF. The DNA of the CDR3 is TGCGCCAGCAGTGTCACCCTCCCTACCTCACAGGGTTCAAACACCATATATTTT.

This clonotype was counted ten times or more. This sequence joins TRBV6-2 or TRBV6-3 and TRBJ2-2; 8 bases are shared with TRBD2. Germline CDR1 reads MNHEY; CDR2 reads SVGEGT. The ends lost 10 bases at V and 0 bases at J; junction bases unmatched: 4. CDR3 length: 14 residues. DNA of the CDR3: TGTGCCACTGCGGGGGGAACGAACACCGGGGAGCTGTTTTTT. Protein product: CATAGGTNTGELFF.

The sample holds a few counts of this clonotype. This sequence joins TRBV29-1 and TRBJ2-7; D is unclear. The CDR3 has 13 amino acids. V lost 4 bases and J 2 bases, leaving 12 bases between the germline ends. Germline V gene sequence: CDR1 SQVTM, CDR2 ANQGSEA. CDR3 sequence: CSVGIRDTYEQYF. The CDR3 DNA is TGCAGCGTTGGGATTAGGGATACCTACGAGCAGTACTTC.

This chain uses TRBV20-1 with TRBJ1-2; TRBD1 matches at 8 bases. This CDR3 spans 14 amino acids. Germline CDR1 is DFQATT and CDR2 is SNEGSKA (reference sequence). Trimming took 1 base from V and 4 from J; bases not matched to a gene: 5. CDR3 amino acids: CSARVDREAYGYTF. The CDR3 DNA is TGCAGTGCTAGAGTGGACAGGGAAGCCTATGGCTACACCTTC.